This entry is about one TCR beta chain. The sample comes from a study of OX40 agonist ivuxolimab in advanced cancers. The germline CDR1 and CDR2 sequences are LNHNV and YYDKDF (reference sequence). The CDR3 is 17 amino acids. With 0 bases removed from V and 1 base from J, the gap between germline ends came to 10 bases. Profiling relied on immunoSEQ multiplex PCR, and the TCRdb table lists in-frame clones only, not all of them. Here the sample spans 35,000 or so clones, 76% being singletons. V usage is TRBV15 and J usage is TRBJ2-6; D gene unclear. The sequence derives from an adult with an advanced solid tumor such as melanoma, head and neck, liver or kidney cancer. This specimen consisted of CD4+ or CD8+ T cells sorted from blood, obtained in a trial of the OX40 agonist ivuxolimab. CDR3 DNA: TGTGCCACCAGCAGAGATAAGACGAGATCTGGGGCCAACGTCCTGACTTTC. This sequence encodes CATSRDKTRSGANVLTF.